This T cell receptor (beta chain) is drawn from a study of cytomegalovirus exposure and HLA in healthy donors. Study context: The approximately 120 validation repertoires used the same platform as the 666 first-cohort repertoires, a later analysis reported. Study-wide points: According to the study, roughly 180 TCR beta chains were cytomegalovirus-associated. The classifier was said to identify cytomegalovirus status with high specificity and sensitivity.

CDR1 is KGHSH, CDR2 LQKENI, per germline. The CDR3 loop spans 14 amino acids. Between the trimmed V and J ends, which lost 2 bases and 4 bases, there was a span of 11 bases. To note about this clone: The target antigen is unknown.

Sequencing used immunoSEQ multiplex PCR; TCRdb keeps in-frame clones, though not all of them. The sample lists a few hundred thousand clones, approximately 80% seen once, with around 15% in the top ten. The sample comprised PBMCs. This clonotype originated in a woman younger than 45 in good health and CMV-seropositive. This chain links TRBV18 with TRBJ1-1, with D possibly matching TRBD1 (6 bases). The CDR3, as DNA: TGTGCCAGCTCACCAGTAACAGGGCGCACTGAAGCTTTCTTT. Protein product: CASSPVTGRTEAFF. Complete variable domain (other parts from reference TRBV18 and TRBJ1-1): NAGVMQNPRHLVRRRGQEARLRCSPMKGHSHVYWYRQLPEEGLKFMVYLQKENIIDESGMPKERFSAEFPKEGPSILRIQQVVRGDSAAYFCASSPVTGRTEAFFGQGTRLTVV.